This T cell receptor beta chain was identified in a study of cytomegalovirus exposure and HLA in healthy donors. Whole-study findings and limits: At a 0.05 false discovery rate, a later analysis found over 15,000 TCR beta sequences to be associated with HLA alleles. A missense DCLRE1C variant was associated with V- and J-gene trimming of TCR beta chains in a later analysis, and an independent cohort replicated the association.

All the people who gave samples were healthy bone marrow donors. Germline V gene lookup returns CDR1 SGDLS and CDR2 YYNGEE. V was pared by 4 bases and J by 11 bases, with 18 bases between. The CDR3 consists of 13 residues. The PCR used 60 Vbeta and 13 Jbeta primers. This table comes from immunoSEQ multiplex PCR, and its TCRdb copy is limited to in-frame clones, with some not included. The sample holds fewer than 150,000 clones, around 80% seen once. As for this clone: Its antigen is still unknown.

This chain connects TRBV9 to TRBJ1-1; unclear D gene. The sequence was obtained from a man in his forties in good health and CMV-seropositive. Sequencing was done on a sample of PBMCs. CDR3: CASSLTYATGAFF. As DNA, the CDR3 is TGTGCCAGCAGCCTTACCTACGCCACGGGGGCTTTCTTT.